This T cell receptor (beta chain) was profiled in a study of cytomegalovirus exposure and HLA in healthy donors. The study ran its PCR with 60 Vbeta and 13 Jbeta primers. The table came from immunoSEQ multiplex PCR; TCRdb's copy has only in-frame clones and leaves some out. The sample lists 100,000 to 150,000 clones; nearly 85% were seen once. Germline CDR1 is SGHRS and CDR2 is YFSETQ. The V segment lost 0 bases and the J segment 6 bases; nucleotides outside the gene matches: 7. CDR3 length: 15 residues. The TCR originated in a boy younger than 18 in good health and CMV-seronegative. The rearrangement joins TRBV5-1 to TRBJ1-1; 8 nucleotides match TRBD1. Source material: PBMCs. CDR3 in amino acids: CASSLEAGGLPEAFF. The DNA for the CDR3 is TGCGCCAGCAGCTTGGAGGCAGGGGGCCTCCCTGAAGCTTTCTTT.